This TCR beta chain came from a study of CD8 T cells in ankylosing spondylitis. Losses at the gene ends were 3 bases for V and 4 bases for J; bases not matched to a gene: 3. Germline-derived CDR1 and CDR2 are MGHDK and SYGVNS. This CDR3 comprises 14 residues. TCRdb re-called the 5' RACE reads through MiXCR, storing one row per CDR3 protein. The table records 450,000 to 550,000 distinct CDR3 sequences, less than 6% of them present only once. Study-level findings and limits: Characteristic of ankylosing spondylitis blood, it appeared, was a TCR beta motif comprising about 8 highly homologous variants. Matched synovial fluid from ankylosing spondylitis patients was reported to be enriched for disease-linked clones. Disease-linked clones had a CD8+ phenotype and relatively low frequency in peripheral blood.

This clonotype was detected many times. No antigen is known for it. V is TRBV25-1 and J is TRBJ2-7; TRBD1 aligns across 10 bases. Sequenced input: blood, either unsorted or a sorted T cell fraction (not recorded which). The receptor was isolated from a male donor with ankylosing spondylitis. CDR3 amino acids: CASSDPGQGYEQYF. In nucleotides, the CDR3 is TGTGCCAGCAGTGACCCGGGACAGGGGTACGAGCAGTACTTC.